The 18 T cell receptor beta chains listed next were all sequenced from one sample in a study of blood T cell repertoires in COVID-19. Libraries were prepared by immunoSEQ multiplex PCR; TCRdb keeps only in-frame clonotypes and omits some of them. The sample carries about 15,000 clones, roughly 90% recorded once. The specimen was peripheral blood. All receptors derive from a man aged 45-60 years with active COVID-19.

This clone has only one observation. This chain uses TRBV7-7 with TRBJ2-7, with D possibly TRBD2 on 7 matching bases. The germline CDR1 and CDR2 sequences are SSHAT and FNYEAQ (reference sequence). The CDR3 has 13 amino acids. Written as DNA, the CDR3 is TGTGCTAGCGGGTCAGGGGAGGGATCCGAGCAGTACTTC. Translation: CASGSGEGSEQYF.

The rearrangement links TRBV6-5 to TRBJ2-1; the match to TRBD2 covers 9 bases. CDR3 length: 14 residues. V lost 10 bases to trimming and J lost 8 bases; unmatched junction nucleotides: 12. Germline V gene lookup returns CDR1 MNHEY and CDR2 SVGAGI. CDR3 residues: CATPTGLAMDEQFF. CDR3 bases: TGTGCCACCCCAACCGGACTAGCGATGGATGAGCAGTTCTTC.

The CDR3: CASSISGGQYHGYTF. The DNA for the CDR3 is TGTGCCAGTAGTATAAGCGGCGGCCAGTACCATGGCTACACCTTC. This rearrangement joins TRBV19 to TRBJ1-2; no definite D call. The germline V and J ends were trimmed by 2 bases and 6 bases, with 16 bases remaining between them. The germline V gene has CDR1 LNHDA and CDR2 SQIVND (reference sequence). The CDR3 runs 15 residues.

The gene calls are TRBV7-2 and TRBJ1-2, with no clear D. Germline V gene sequence: CDR1 SGHTA, CDR2 FQGNSA. V gave up 6 bases and J gave up 5 bases, with 10 bases separating them. The CDR3 runs 12 residues. The DNA for the CDR3 is TGTGCCAGCAGTTCTTCTCTTTATGGCTACACCTTC. The encoded protein is CASSSSLYGYTF. Looking up the rest from reference TRBV7-2 and TRBJ1-2 gives the full variable domain: GAGVSQSPSNKVTEKGKDVELRCDPISGHTALYWYRQSLGQGLEFLIYFQGNSAPDKSGLPSDRFSAERTGGSVSTLTIQRTQQEDSAVYLCASSSSLYGYTFGSGTRLTVV.

This chain links TRBV28 with TRBJ2-5, with D perhaps TRBD1 (6 bases). CDR3 length: 14 amino acids. Germline CDR1 is MDHEN and CDR2 is SYDVKM. V lost 6 bases and J lost 5, with 16 bases in between. The CDR3 DNA is TGTGCCAGCAGAACAGGGTACGAATGGGAGACCCAGTACTTC. This translates into CASRTGYEWETQYF.

V gene TRBV27 combines with J gene TRBJ2-7; TRBD2 matches 8 bases. Germline V gene lookup returns CDR1 MNHEY and CDR2 SMNVEV (reference sequence). The CDR3 covers 12 residues. V shed 9 bases and J 2 bases; nucleotides not matched to a gene: 3. The CDR3 sequence: CASGAGAYEQYF. The CDR3 DNA reads TGTGCCAGTGGAGCGGGAGCCTACGAGCAGTACTTC.

The gene calls are TRBV19 and TRBJ1-5, with D uncertain. Germline V gives CDR1 LNHDA, CDR2 SQIVND (reference sequence). This CDR3 contains 13 residues. V was shortened by 8 bases and J by 4 bases, with 12 bases between the two germline ends. This chain's CDR3 is CASQNNPNQPQHF. In DNA, the CDR3 is TGTGCCAGTCAAAACAACCCTAATCAGCCCCAGCATTTT.

This chain connects TRBV5-1 to TRBJ2-5; D gene ambiguous. The CDR3 has 14 amino acids. V was cut by 2 bases and J by 2 bases, with 10 bases left in between. Germline CDR1 reads SGHRS; CDR2 reads YFSETQ. In DNA form, the CDR3 reads TGCGCCAGCAGCTTCGTGAGCCGGCAAGAGACCCAGTACTTC. Translation: CASSFVSRQETQYF.

This clone was found a few times. V is TRBV30 and J is TRBJ1-6; possibly TRBD1 for D (5 bases). V shed 2 bases and J shed 6 bases, with 11 bases lying between them. CDR1 and CDR2 (germline): GTSNPN, SVGIG (reference sequence). The CDR3 has 14 residues. CDR3 region: CAWSYGRGNSPLHF. The CDR3 bases are TGTGCCTGGAGTTACGGGAGGGGTAATTCACCCCTCCACTTT.

The J gene is TRBJ2-3, the V gene TRBV11-3, with D tentatively TRBD2 (5 bases). The CDR3 is 15 amino acids. Germline V gene lookup returns CDR1 SGHNT and CDR2 YENEEA. The V and J ends lost 0 bases and 5 bases respectively, with 12 bases between them. Here the CDR3 DNA reads TGTGCCAGCAGCTTAGAGGGCGGGCCCGGAGATACGCAGTATTTT. As protein: CASSLEGGPGDTQYF.

This clone appeared a single time. This chain uses TRBV28 with TRBJ2-1; a weak D match, TRBD2 (6 bases). Germline V CDR1 and CDR2: MDHEN, SYDVKM. The V end was cut by 2 bases, the J end by 0 bases, with 26 bases between. The CDR3 spans 21 residues. DNA of the CDR3: TGTGCCAGCAGTTTAATGGGATTGCGGGAAATTAGTGCGAGCTCCTACAATGAGCAGTTCTTC. Translation gives CASSLMGLREISASSYNEQFF.

This clone was seen a few times. The rearrangement joins TRBV28 to TRBJ1-2; TRBD1 aligns across 11 bases. The ends lost 5 bases at V and 8 bases at J; junction bases unmatched: 7. Germline CDR1 is MDHEN and CDR2 is SYDVKM. This CDR3 is 14 amino acids long. CDR3 sequence reads: CASSIGQGAGGYTF. DNA of the CDR3: TGTGCCAGCAGTATCGGACAGGGGGCGGGAGGCTACACCTTC.

The rearrangement uses TRBV28 and TRBJ1-1; TRBD1 aligns across 7 bases. The V gene end was trimmed by 10 bases and the J gene end by 7 bases; junction bases not matched to a gene: 12. The CDR3 is made up of 13 amino acids. Per germline, CDR1 MDHEN and CDR2 SYDVKM. CDR3: CAIIQGKGGEAFF. For the CDR3, the DNA is TGTGCCATAATACAGGGGAAGGGGGGTGAAGCTTTCTTT.

The gene calls are TRBV5-1 and TRBJ2-1; 12 bases map to TRBD2. V shed 0 bases and J 9 bases; nucleotides not matched to a gene: 7. The CDR3 is 16 amino acids. CDR1 and CDR2 (germline): SGHRS, YFSETQ. In DNA form, the CDR3 reads TGCGCCAGCAGCTTGGGACTAGCGGGAGAAAGGAGTGAGCAGTTCTTC. It encodes CASSLGLAGERSEQFF.

The gene calls are TRBV6-4 and TRBJ1-2; 8 nucleotides align to TRBD1. The germline CDR1 and CDR2 sequences are MRHNA and SNTAGT. Trimming cost V 2 bases and J 4 bases; bases outside gene matches: 6. This CDR3 is 15 amino acids long. The CDR3 nucleotides are TGTGCCAGCAGTGACCCCGGACAGGGTTTCTATGGCTACACCTTC. Translation: CASSDPGQGFYGYTF.

This clone was recorded once. The chain uses TRBV25-1 and TRBJ2-7; a possible D gene is TRBD1 (6 bases). The CDR3 spans 12 residues. Per the germline V gene, CDR1 is MGHDK and CDR2 is SYGVNS. Between the trimmed V and J ends, which lost 4 bases and 5 bases, there was a span of 9 bases. CDR3 sequence: CASSGTGNEQYF. The CDR3 nucleotides read TGTGCCAGCAGTGGTACAGGGAACGAGCAGTACTTC.

This chain joins TRBV2 and TRBJ1-2; TRBD1 matches 9 bases. V was clipped by 3 bases and J by 8 bases; unmatched bases: 7. CDR1 is SNHLY and CDR2 is FYNNEI in the germline V gene. CDR3 size: 14 residues. CDR3: CASSEEQGAKGYTF. The CDR3, as DNA: TGTGCCAGCAGTGAGGAACAGGGGGCAAAAGGCTACACCTTC.

The chain links TRBV6-5 to TRBJ2-7; 10 positions agree with TRBD2. The CDR3 consists of 15 residues. J was trimmed by 0 bases and V by 7 bases; bases with no gene match: 6. Germline V gene data show CDR1 as MNHEY and CDR2 as SVGAGI. CDR3 protein: CASTPGLATSYEQYF. The CDR3 DNA is TGTGCCAGCACCCCGGGACTAGCGACCTCCTACGAGCAGTACTTC.